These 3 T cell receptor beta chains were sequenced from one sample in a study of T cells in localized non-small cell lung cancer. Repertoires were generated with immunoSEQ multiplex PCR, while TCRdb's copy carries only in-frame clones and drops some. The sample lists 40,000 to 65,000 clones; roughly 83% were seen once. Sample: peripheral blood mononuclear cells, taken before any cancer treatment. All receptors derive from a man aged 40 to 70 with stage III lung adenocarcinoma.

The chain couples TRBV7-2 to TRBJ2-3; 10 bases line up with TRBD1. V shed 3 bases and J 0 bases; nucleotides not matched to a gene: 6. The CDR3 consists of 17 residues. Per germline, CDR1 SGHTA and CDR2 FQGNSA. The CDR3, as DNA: TGTGCCAGCAGCTTCTCGGGACAGGGGACTAGCACAGATACGCAGTATTTT. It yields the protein CASSFSGQGTSTDTQYF.

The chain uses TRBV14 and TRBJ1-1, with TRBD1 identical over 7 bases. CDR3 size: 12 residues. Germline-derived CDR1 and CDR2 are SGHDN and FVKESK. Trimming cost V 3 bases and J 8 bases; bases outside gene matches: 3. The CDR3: CASSHDRVEAFF. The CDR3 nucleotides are TGTGCCAGCAGCCATGACAGGGTCGAAGCTTTCTTT.

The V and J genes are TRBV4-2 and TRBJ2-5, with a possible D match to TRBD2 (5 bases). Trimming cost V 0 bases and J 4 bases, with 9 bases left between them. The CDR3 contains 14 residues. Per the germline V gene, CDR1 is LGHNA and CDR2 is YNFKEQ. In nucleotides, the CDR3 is TGTGCCAGCAGCCAAGAAGCGGTTGGAGAGACCCAGTACTTC. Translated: CASSQEAVGETQYF.